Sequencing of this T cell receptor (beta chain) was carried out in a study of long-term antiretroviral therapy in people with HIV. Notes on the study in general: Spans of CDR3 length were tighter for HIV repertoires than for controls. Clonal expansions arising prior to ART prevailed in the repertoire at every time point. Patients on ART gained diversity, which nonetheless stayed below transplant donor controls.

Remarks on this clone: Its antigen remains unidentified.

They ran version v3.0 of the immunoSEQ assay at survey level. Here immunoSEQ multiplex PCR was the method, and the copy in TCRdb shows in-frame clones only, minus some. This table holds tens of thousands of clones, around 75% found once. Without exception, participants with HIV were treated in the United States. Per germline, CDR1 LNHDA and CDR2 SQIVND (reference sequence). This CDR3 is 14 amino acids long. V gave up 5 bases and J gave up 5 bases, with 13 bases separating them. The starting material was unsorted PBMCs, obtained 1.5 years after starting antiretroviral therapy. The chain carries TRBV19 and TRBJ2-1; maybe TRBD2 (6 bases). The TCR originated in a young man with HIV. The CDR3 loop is CASSVRTIHNEQFF. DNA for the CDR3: TGTGCCAGTAGTGTAAGGACTATCCACAATGAGCAGTTCTTC.